Shown below are 30 T cell receptor beta chains from a single sample sequenced in a study of PD-1 blockade in classical Hodgkin lymphoma. As for time point: cycle 4 day 1 (C4D1), after less than seven weeks of nivolumab. Each of the patients experienced relapse following autologous stem cell transplantation, and their brentuximab vedotin exposure differed. Libraries were prepared by immunoSEQ multiplex PCR; TCRdb keeps only in-frame clonotypes and omits some of them. The data contain roughly 52,000 clones, approximately 86% of them singletons. The sequenced sample was peripheral blood mononuclear cells (PBMCs), obtained before the fourth cycle of nivolumab. The receptor set was obtained from a human donor with classical Hodgkin lymphoma.

V usage is TRBV7-3 and J usage is TRBJ2-3; TRBD1 agrees at 11 bases. The CDR3 totals 18 residues. The germline V gene has CDR1 SGHTA and CDR2 FQGTGA. Trimming took 6 bases from V and 5 from J; bases not matched to a gene: 16. The CDR3 DNA is TGTGCCAGCAGGAGGACAGGGGGCGCCGGGAAGGAGGGAGATACGCAGTATTTT. Amino acids: CASRRTGGAGKEGDTQYF.

CDR3 nucleotide sequence: TGTGCCAGCAGTTTTATGCAGGGAGGCGAGCAGTACTTC. Its protein product is CASSFMQGGEQYF. The chain joins TRBV28 to TRBJ2-7; D may be TRBD2 (6 bases). This CDR3 contains 13 residues. V lost 3 bases to trimming and J lost 6 bases, with 12 bases between them. Germline V gene sequence: CDR1 MDHEN, CDR2 SYDVKM.

V usage is TRBV7-3 and J usage is TRBJ2-1; 7 bases line up with TRBD2. The germline CDR1 and CDR2 sequences are SGHTA and FQGTGA. The trim removed 2 bases at V and 0 bases at J, leaving 4 bases unmatched. The CDR3 is 16 amino acids. The CDR3 coding sequence is TGTGCCAGCAGCTTAGGCGGGAGCGACTCCTACAATGAGCAGTTCTTC. Its translation: CASSLGGSDSYNEQFF.

The genes are TRBV5-1 and TRBJ2-3; no definite D call. V lost 0 bases to trimming and J lost 0 bases, with 5 bases between them. The CDR3 has 14 amino acids. Germline CDR1 SGHRS, CDR2 YFSETQ. The DNA of the CDR3 is TGCGCCAGCAGCTTGGCTGGCAGCACAGATACGCAGTATTTT. It translates to CASSLAGSTDTQYF.

The CDR3: CASSFQGRETQYF. As DNA, the CDR3 is TGTGCCAGCAGTTTTCAGGGTCGAGAGACCCAGTACTTC. This sequence joins TRBV28 and TRBJ2-5, with D tentatively TRBD1 (5 bases). The CDR3 consists of 13 residues. The germline CDR1 and CDR2 sequences are MDHEN and SYDVKM. V dropped 3 bases and J dropped 4 bases, with 9 bases sitting between them.

This chain uses TRBV6-6 with TRBJ1-6; tentative D call: TRBD1 (6 bases). Germline V lookup: CDR1 MNHNY, CDR2 SVGAGI (reference sequence). CDR3 size: 14 residues. V shed 9 bases and J shed 12 bases, with 21 bases lying between them. CDR3: CASIRQVGWGPLHF. As DNA, the CDR3 is TGTGCCAGTATCAGACAGGTGGGATGGGGACCCCTCCACTTT.

In this sample, this clone turned up a few times. The chain is built from TRBV7-8 and TRBJ2-7, with D possibly being TRBD2 (5 bases). The CDR3 totals 14 residues. The ends were cut back, 3 bases at V and 1 base at J, with 10 bases in the middle. CDR1 SGHVS and CDR2 FQNEAQ come from the germline V gene. DNA for the CDR3: TGTGCCAGCAGCTTTCTCGGGATGTCCTACGAGCAGTACTTC. Translation gives CASSFLGMSYEQYF. Full variable domain (missing parts from reference TRBV7-8 and TRBJ2-7): GAGVSQSPRYKVAKRGQDVALRCDPISGHVSLFWYQQALGQGPEFLTYFQNEAQLDKSGLPSDRFFAERPEGSVSTLKIQRTQQEDSAVYLCASSFLGMSYEQYFGPGTRLTVT.

This clone was seen only once. The CDR3 sequence: CASGTGFGFANTEAFF. The CDR3 nucleotides read TGTGCCAGCGGAACGGGTTTTGGTTTCGCGAACACTGAAGCTTTCTTT. The gene calls are TRBV5-4 and TRBJ1-1, with D unclear. This CDR3 has 16 residues. V lost 7 bases, J lost 1 base, and 20 bases lay in between. Germline lookup yields CDR1 SGHNT and CDR2 YYREEE (reference sequence).

On this clone itself: One end of the junction fails to match germline, which may point to a read error. The rearrangement uses TRBV27 and TRBJ2-5; 9 bases line up with TRBD1. The CDR3 runs to 17 residues. Germline assignment: CDR1 MNHEY and CDR2 SMNVEV (reference sequence). This CDR3 reads CASSLPMGQGPEETQHF. CDR3 sequence (DNA): TGTGCCAGCAGTTTACCGATGGGACAGGGACCCGAAGAGACCCAGCACTTC.

The chain carries TRBV10-2 and TRBJ1-6, with 9 nucleotides matching TRBD1. The CDR3 has 14 residues. The germline gives CDR1 WSHSY, CDR2 SAAADI. V lost 2 bases and J lost 8; bases outside the gene matches: 1. CDR3: CASSETGGDSPLHF. In nucleotides, the CDR3 is TGCGCCAGCAGTGAGACAGGGGGCGATTCACCCCTCCACTTT.

The chain couples TRBV5-4 to TRBJ2-5; D is undetermined. The germline V gene encodes CDR1 SGHNT and CDR2 YYREEE (reference sequence). This CDR3 spans 13 amino acids. Between the trimmed V and J ends, which lost 2 bases and 5 bases, there was a span of 10 bases. The CDR3 is CASSLSQRETQYF. Written as DNA, the CDR3 is TGTGCCAGCAGCTTATCACAGAGGGAGACCCAGTACTTC.

The chain joins TRBV4-2 to TRBJ2-7, with 11 bases lining up with TRBD2. Germline CDR1 LGHNA, CDR2 YNFKEQ. Losses at the gene ends were 0 bases for V and 0 bases for J; bases not matched to a gene: 4. The CDR3 length is 17 residues. DNA for the CDR3: TGTGCCAGCAGCCAAGAAGATAGCGGGGGGGGCTCCTACGAGCAGTACTTC. Protein product: CASSQEDSGGGSYEQYF.

This rearrangement joins TRBV7-9 to TRBJ1-2, with D unresolved. Germline loops: CDR1 SEHNR, CDR2 FQNEAQ (reference sequence). Trimming took off 11 bases at V and 6 bases at J, with 13 bases between the two ends. The CDR3 totals 11 residues. Here the CDR3 DNA reads TGTGCCGGGTCGGGCAAGGATGGCTACACCTTC. Amino acids: CAGSGKDGYTF.

The chain carries TRBV7-6 and TRBJ2-1; D is unresolved. CDR1 is SGHVS and CDR2 is FNYEAQ in the germline V gene. CDR3 size: 13 residues. Trimming removed 5 bases from V and 2 bases from J, with 7 bases in between. CDR3 DNA: TGTGCCAGCAGCCCGTCCCCCTACAATGAGCAGTTCTTC. It yields the protein CASSPSPYNEQFF. The complete variable domain, with remaining parts taken from reference TRBV7-6 and TRBJ2-1, reads GAGVSQSPRYKVTKRGQDVALRCDPISGHVSLYWYRQALGQGPEFLTYFNYEAQQDKSGLPNDRFSAERPEGSISTLTIQRTEQRDSAMYRCASSPSPYNEQFFGPGTRLTVL.

The chain is built from TRBV5-5 and TRBJ2-1; TRBD2 is a possible D gene (5 bases). The CDR3 totals 15 residues. Looked up from germline, CDR1 is SGHKS and CDR2 is YYEKEE (reference sequence). V dropped 0 bases and J dropped 1 base, with 8 bases sitting between them. The CDR3 here is CASSLVGRSYNEQFF. In DNA, the CDR3 is TGTGCCAGCAGCTTGGTTGGGAGATCCTACAATGAGCAGTTCTTC.

The chain is built from TRBV2 and TRBJ1-1; a weak D match, TRBD1 (6 bases). CDR3 length: 14 residues. V was shortened by 4 bases and J by 1 base, with 10 bases between the two germline ends. Germline V gives CDR1 SNHLY, CDR2 FYNNEI. CDR3 protein: CASSVQTGNTEAFF. CDR3 in DNA: TGTGCCAGCAGTGTACAGACAGGGAACACTGAAGCTTTCTTT.

This chain uses TRBV6-1 with TRBJ2-7; D might be TRBD2 (7 bases). The CDR3 loop spans 16 amino acids. V was trimmed by 2 bases and J by 4 bases, leaving 18 bases between them. Germline lookup yields CDR1 MNHNS and CDR2 SASEGT. This CDR3 is CASSEPVGGGRYEQYF. The CDR3 nucleotides are TGTGCCAGCAGTGAACCCGTAGGGGGGGGGCGGTACGAGCAGTACTTC.

This clone came up once. The DNA for the CDR3 is TGCGCCAGCGCCCCCCTAGGGTTCGATCAGCCCCAGCATTTT. Translation gives CASAPLGFDQPQHF. The J gene is TRBJ1-5, the V gene TRBV5-1; no definite D call. From germline, CDR1 is SGHRS and CDR2 YFSETQ. Trimming removed 7 bases at V and 5 bases at J, with 16 bases between. The CDR3 extends over 14 amino acids.

V is TRBV2 and J is TRBJ2-5; tentatively, D is TRBD1 (6 bases). Germline V gene data show CDR1 as SNHLY and CDR2 as FYNNEI. The CDR3 consists of 12 residues. The ends were cut back, 8 bases at V and 4 bases at J, with 11 bases in the middle. In nucleotides, the CDR3 is TGTGCCAGCTACAGGGTGGGAGAGACCCAGTACTTC. It yields the protein CASYRVGETQYF.

The V and J genes are TRBV27 and TRBJ2-7, with a tentative D call TRBD1 (5 bases). Germline CDR1 is MNHEY and CDR2 is SMNVEV (reference sequence). Deletions cut 3 bases from V and 2 bases from J, with 8 bases between. CDR3 size: 13 residues. The CDR3 is CASSLGPTYEQYF. CDR3 nucleotides: TGTGCCAGCAGTTTGGGGCCTACCTACGAGCAGTACTTC.

This sequence joins TRBV28 and TRBJ1-2; D remains unclear. Trimming pared 7 bases from V and 3 bases from J, leaving 27 bases between. CDR3 size: 18 residues. Germline CDR1 reads MDHEN; CDR2 reads SYDVKM. In DNA form, the CDR3 reads TGTGCCAGCACCTTTCGGAGGCGAGAGGAATGGGTCGACTATGGCTACACCTTC. Its protein product is CASTFRRREEWVDYGYTF.

This clone was counted a few times. The rearrangement joins TRBV19 to TRBJ1-6; the D is unclear. Deletions cut 1 base from V and 3 bases from J, with 1 base between. Germline CDR1 LNHDA, CDR2 SQIVND (reference sequence). CDR3 length: 13 amino acids. The CDR3 DNA sequence: TGTGCCAGTAGTATAGGCTATAATTCACCCCTCCACTTT. Translation gives CASSIGYNSPLHF.

The gene calls are TRBV9 and TRBJ2-3; D gene unclear. Germline-derived CDR1 and CDR2 are SGDLS and YYNGEE. V lost 2 bases, J lost 3 bases, and 10 bases lay in between. This CDR3 spans 14 amino acids. In nucleotides, the CDR3 is TGTGCCAGCAGCGTTGAAGGTTATACAGATACGCAGTATTTT. It specifies CASSVEGYTDTQYF.

Of note for this clone: Additional DNA sequences in this sample encode the identical CDR3. This chain joins TRBV7-9 and TRBJ2-5; 8 bases align to TRBD1. Germline CDR1 and CDR2: SEHNR and FQNEAQ (reference sequence). After removal of 1 base from V and 1 base from J, the junction contained 2 bases not matched to a gene. The CDR3 consists of 15 residues. Here the CDR3 DNA reads TGTGCCAGCAGCTTAGAGACAGGGGTCCAAGAGACCCAGTACTTC. It codes for CASSLETGVQETQYF.

The V and J genes are TRBV19 and TRBJ1-5; TRBD1 matches 9 bases. Trimming at V came to 3 bases and at J to 5 bases, leaving 5 bases not matched to a gene. The CDR3 runs to 15 residues. Germline V gene sequence: CDR1 LNHDA, CDR2 SQIVND (reference sequence). CDR3 sequence (DNA): TGTGCCAGTAGTATTTGGACAGGGGACGATCAGCCCCAGCATTTT. Protein product: CASSIWTGDDQPQHF.

The CDR3 here is CASSTGQGIDYGYTF. The CDR3, as DNA: TGTGCCAGCAGCACCGGACAGGGAATCGACTATGGCTACACCTTC. The V gene is TRBV5-4, the J gene TRBJ1-2; TRBD1 matches at 8 bases. The germline CDR1 and CDR2 sequences are SGHNT and YYREEE (reference sequence). This CDR3 is built from 15 residues. V lost 4 bases and J lost 3; bases outside the gene matches: 8.

The chain recombines TRBV7-3 with TRBJ2-2; D ambiguous. CDR1 is SGHTA and CDR2 is FQGTGA in the germline V gene. CDR3 size: 13 residues. The germline V and J ends were trimmed by 5 bases and 7 bases, with 11 bases remaining between them. The chain's CDR3 is CASSPTTGGELFF. The DNA of the CDR3 is TGTGCCAGCAGCCCGACGACGGGCGGGGAGCTGTTTTTT.

This sequence joins TRBV23-1 and TRBJ1-5, with D perhaps matching TRBD1 (5 bases). TRBV23-1 is designated an ORF whose function remains uncertain. The ends were cut back, 0 bases at V and 7 bases at J, with 10 bases in the middle. This CDR3 is 14 amino acids long. The CDR3 region has the DNA TGCGCCAGCAGTCAATCGGGAGGGGCGCAGCCCCAGCATTTT. It specifies CASSQSGGAQPQHF.

By sample fraction, this clone is medium-sized. The sample carries other DNA sequences with the same CDR3. The chain uses TRBV5-1 and TRBJ2-7; 8 bases map to TRBD1. The CDR3 length is 15 residues. The germline V gene encodes CDR1 SGHRS and CDR2 YFSETQ. With 0 bases clipped from V and 2 bases from J, the junction kept 4 bases outside the gene matches. The CDR3 protein is CASSLGQGWAYEQYF. In DNA, the CDR3 is TGCGCCAGCAGCTTGGGACAGGGGTGGGCCTACGAGCAGTACTTC.

This sequence joins TRBV5-4 and TRBJ1-4; D unresolved. The CDR3 extends over 14 amino acids. CDR1 SGHNT and CDR2 YYREEE come from the germline V gene (reference sequence). Trimming stripped 0 bases from V and 3 bases from J, with 6 bases between. The CDR3 here is CASSLGHANEKLFF. CDR3 in DNA: TGTGCCAGCAGCTTGGGTCACGCTAATGAAAAACTGTTTTTT.